Listed below are T cell receptor beta chains from one sample, sequenced in a study of cytomegalovirus exposure and HLA in healthy donors. Sequencing used immunoSEQ multiplex PCR; TCRdb keeps in-frame clones, though not all of them. The sample holds about 160,000 clones, roughly four fifths seen once. The sample taken for sequencing was PBMCs. Receptor source: a man over 45 in good health and CMV-seropositive. Each CDR3 is given with its conserved first and last residue. The D gene is left open where the match is weak. The size field is filled for only some rows; it gives once, few, many or a size class.

V gene,D gene,clone size,J gene,CDR3 DNA,CDR3 protein
TRBV11-2,.,.,TRBJ1-2,TGTGCCAGCAGCTTAGAATCAGGGAAAGGCTACACCTTC,CASSLESGKGYTF
TRBV18,TRBD1,.,TRBJ1-2,TGTGCCAGCTCACCACGAATTGGGGGACAGGAAATCTATGGCTACACCTTC,CASSPRIGGQEIYGYTF
TRBV14,.,.,TRBJ1-1,TGTGCCAGCAACCGACAGAATGTGAACACTGAAGCTTTCTTT,CASNRQNVNTEAFF
TRBV5-3,.,.,TRBJ2-1,TGTGCCAGAAGCCCAGAGACAACCCCACCCGCGGGCGGAACTTGGGATGAGCAGTTCTTC,CARSPETTPPAGGTWDEQFF
TRBV18,TRBD1,.,TRBJ2-4,TGTGCCAGCTCACCACCGACAGGGGGGGCCAAAAACATTCAGTACTTC,CASSPPTGGAKNIQYF
TRBV7-9,TRBD2,.,TRBJ2-7,TGTTCCAGCAGCGCGGCGGGAGGGCCCCCCTACGAGCAGTACTTC,CSSSAAGGPPYEQYF
TRBV30,TRBD1,.,TRBJ2-5,TGTGCCTGGACTACAGACAGGGGTCTATGGGAGACCCAGTACTTC,CAWTTDRGLWETQYF
TRBV5-1,.,once,TRBJ1-2,TGCGCCAGCAGCTCTGGCGGGGACTATGGCTACACCTTC,CASSSGGDYGYTF
TRBV4-3,.,few,TRBJ2-6,TGCGCCAGCAGCCAAGATCCCGCAGGGTCTGGGGCCAACGTCCTGACTTTC,CASSQDPAGSGANVLTF
TRBV14,TRBD1,.,TRBJ1-6,TGTGCCAGCAGCCAAGATCAGGGGGAGAATTCACCCCTCCACTTT,CASSQDQGENSPLHF
TRBV9,TRBD2,.,TRBJ2-2,TGTGCCAGCAGCGGCGGACTAGCGGGACCTGCCACCGCGAACACCGGGGAGCTGTTTTTT,CASSGGLAGPATANTGELFF
TRBV11-2,.,.,TRBJ2-1,TGTGCCAGCAGTCAGGCGAGTTACAATGAGCAGTTCTTC,CASSQASYNEQFF
TRBV27,.,.,TRBJ1-6,TGTGCCAGCAGTTTGCGGGGTTTAGTCAATTCACCCCTCCACTTT,CASSLRGLVNSPLHF
TRBV30,.,.,TRBJ1-4,TGTGCCTGGAGTGAAGGGGCGAATGAAAAACTGTTTTTT,CAWSEGANEKLFF
TRBV7-6,.,.,TRBJ1-2,TGTGCCAGCAGCTTAGAGGCGGGCGGGGGGTTGGATGGCTACACCTTC,CASSLEAGGGLDGYTF
TRBV15,.,few,TRBJ2-3,TGTGCCACCAGCAGCGAGGCGGATACGCAGTATTTT,CATSSEADTQYF
TRBV6-5,TRBD2,.,TRBJ2-1,TGTGCCAGCAGCAGCTTAGCGGGAGGGTACAATGAGCAGTTCTTC,CASSSLAGGYNEQFF
TRBV5-5,.,.,TRBJ1-3,TGTGCCAGCAACCGGGACACCTCTGGAAACACCATATATTTT,CASNRDTSGNTIYF
TRBV7-8,TRBD1,.,TRBJ2-4,TGTGCCAGCAGCTTGAGACAGGGGGCGCAGGAAAACATTCAGTACTTC,CASSLRQGAQENIQYF
TRBV9,.,.,TRBJ2-1,TGTGCCAGCAGCCGGCAGGGGAATTACAATGAGCAGTTCTTC,CASSRQGNYNEQFF
TRBV5-1,TRBD1,.,TRBJ1-6,TGCGCCAGCAGCCAGGGACAGGGTGATTCACCCCTCCACTTT,CASSQGQGDSPLHF
TRBV7-3,TRBD1,.,TRBJ2-6,TGTGCCAGCAGCCCCCGTAGAGGGGGCCTTGCTGGGGCCAACGTCCTGACTTTC,CASSPRRGGLAGANVLTF
TRBV18,.,.,TRBJ1-1,TGTGCCAGCTCACCATTACATTCCGGGACACAGAACACTGAAGCTTTCTTT,CASSPLHSGTQNTEAFF
TRBV11-2,TRBD2,.,TRBJ2-1,TGTGCCAGCAGCTCGACCCTACTAGCGGGAACCTACAATGAGCAGTTCTTC,CASSSTLLAGTYNEQFF
TRBV21-1,.,.,TRBJ2-5,TGTGCCAGCGGTCGACTAGTTCGGGGGCAAGAGACCCAGTACTTC,CASGRLVRGQETQYF
TRBV5-5,TRBD1,.,TRBJ2-7,TGTGCCAGCAGCTTGGCAGGGGGCTCCTACGAGCAGTACTTC,CASSLAGGSYEQYF
TRBV7-8,.,.,TRBJ1-6,TGTGCCAGCAGCTTAGCCAGGTTCGATTCACCCCTCCACTTT,CASSLARFDSPLHF
TRBV7-9,.,.,TRBJ1-5,TGTTCCAGCAGCGGTCAGTTTCAGGGTCGAGGCCAGCCCCAGCATTTT,CSSSGQFQGRGQPQHF
TRBV7-9,.,.,TRBJ2-3,TGTGCCAGCAGCTTAATTGCGGGGAGCACAGATACGCAGTATTTT,CASSLIAGSTDTQYF
TRBV27,TRBD1,.,TRBJ1-4,TGTGCCAGCAGGGCACAGGGGGTACGTGAAAAACTGTTTTTT,CASRAQGVREKLFF
TRBV2,.,.,TRBJ2-3,TGTGCCAGCGGGCTAGGGGCAAAAAGGCGTAGTACGCAGTATTTT,CASGLGAKRRSTQYF
TRBV30,.,.,TRBJ2-1,TGTGCCTGGGAGACTGACAGTAGTTCCTACAATGAGCAGTTCTTC,CAWETDSSSYNEQFF
TRBV30,.,.,TRBJ2-4,TGTGCCTCGGACACGGCCAAAAACATTCAGTACTTC,CASDTAKNIQYF
TRBV11-2,TRBD1,.,TRBJ2-3,TGTGCCAGCAGCTTGGAAATGGCAGGGGGCGCAGATACGCAGTATTTT,CASSLEMAGGADTQYF
TRBV7-8,.,.,TRBJ2-7,TGTGCCAGCTCGCGGGGTATTTCCTACGAGCAGTACTTC,CASSRGISYEQYF
TRBV5-1,.,once,TRBJ2-5,TGCGCCAGCAGCTACCGGGAGACCCAGTACTTC,CASSYRETQYF
TRBV7-2,TRBD1,.,TRBJ1-2,TGTGCCAGCAGCCCACAGGGACAGGGATATGGCTACACCTTC,CASSPQGQGYGYTF
TRBV27,.,.,TRBJ1-3,TGTGCCAGCAGTTTATCGCGGACAGCTTCTGGAAACACCATATATTTT,CASSLSRTASGNTIYF
TRBV5-1,.,.,TRBJ2-3,TGCGCCAGCAGCTTGTTACGGACAGATACGCAGTATTTT,CASSLLRTDTQYF
TRBV19,TRBD1,.,TRBJ2-7,TGTGCCAGTAGTATTATGTCAGGGGGCTACGAGCAGTACTTC,CASSIMSGGYEQYF
TRBV5-1,TRBD1,.,TRBJ2-2,TGTGCCAGCAGCGGTACAGGGGGCATTAACGGGGAGCTGTTTTTT,CASSGTGGINGELFF
TRBV5-1,.,.,TRBJ2-2,TGCGCCAGCAGCTTGGAACTAGCAGCAACCGGGGAGCTGTTTTTT,CASSLELAATGELFF
TRBV6-5,.,.,TRBJ1-4,TGTGCCAGCAGTTACTCCGGGGGAGTTAATGAAAAACTGTTTTTT,CASSYSGGVNEKLFF